The subject of this entry is one T cell receptor (beta chain). Other nucleotide sequences from this sample produce the same CDR3. Original analysis: Scientists estimated how many nucleated cells there were by amplifying reference gene primers. TCRdb's copy holds only in-frame clones and misses some; the assay was immunoSEQ multiplex PCR. The V and J calls and clone size come from that table; D and trimming were worked out from the DNA. The sample has 200,000 to 250,000 clones; about four fifths are singletons. This sample stems from a study of blood T cell repertoires in COVID-19. Study background: Spain, Italy and the United States supplied samples that represented acute and convalescent COVID-19. Sample material is recorded as cDNA or gDNA derived from T cells, B-cell-depleted T cells, or PBMCs.

V lost 0 bases and J lost 1, with 9 bases in between. This CDR3 contains 16 residues. Germline CDR1 reads ENHRY; CDR2 reads SYGVKD. The receptor's source is a woman of 80 years or more with acute or convalescent COVID-19. The chain couples TRBV10-3 to TRBJ2-2, with a tentative D call TRBD2 (6 bases). The sample consisted of peripheral blood. The CDR3 region has the DNA TGTGCCATCAGTGAGTCTGGAGGGCTGAACACCGGGGAGCTGTTTTTT. Its protein product is CAISESGGLNTGELFF.